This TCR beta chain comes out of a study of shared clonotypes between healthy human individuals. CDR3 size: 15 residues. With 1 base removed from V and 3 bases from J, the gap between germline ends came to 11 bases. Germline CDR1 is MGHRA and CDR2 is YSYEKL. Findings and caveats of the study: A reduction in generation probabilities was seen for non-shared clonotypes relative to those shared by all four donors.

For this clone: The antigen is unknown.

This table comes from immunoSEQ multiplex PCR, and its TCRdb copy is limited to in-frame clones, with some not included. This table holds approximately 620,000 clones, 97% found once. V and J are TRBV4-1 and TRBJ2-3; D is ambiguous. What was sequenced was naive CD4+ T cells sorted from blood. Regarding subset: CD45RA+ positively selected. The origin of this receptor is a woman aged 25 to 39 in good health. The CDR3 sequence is CASSQVLGSTDTQYF. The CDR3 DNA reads TGCGCCAGCAGCCAAGTGTTGGGGTCGACAGATACGCAGTATTTT.